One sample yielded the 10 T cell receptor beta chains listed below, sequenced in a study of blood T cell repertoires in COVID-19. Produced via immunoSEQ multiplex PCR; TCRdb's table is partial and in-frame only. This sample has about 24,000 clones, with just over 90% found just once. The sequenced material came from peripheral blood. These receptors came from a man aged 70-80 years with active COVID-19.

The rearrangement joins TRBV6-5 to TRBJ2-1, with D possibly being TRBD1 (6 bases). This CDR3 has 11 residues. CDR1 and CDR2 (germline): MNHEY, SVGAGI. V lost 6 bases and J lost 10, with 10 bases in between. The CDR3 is CASRAGTEQFF. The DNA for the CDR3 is TGTGCCAGCAGGGCAGGGACAGAGCAGTTCTTC.

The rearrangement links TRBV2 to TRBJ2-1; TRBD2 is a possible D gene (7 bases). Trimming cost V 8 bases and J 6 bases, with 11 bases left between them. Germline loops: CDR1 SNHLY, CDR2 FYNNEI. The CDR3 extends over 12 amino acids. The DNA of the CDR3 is TGTGCCAGCGGGCGGGGGCTCAATGAGCAGTTCTTC. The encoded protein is CASGRGLNEQFF.

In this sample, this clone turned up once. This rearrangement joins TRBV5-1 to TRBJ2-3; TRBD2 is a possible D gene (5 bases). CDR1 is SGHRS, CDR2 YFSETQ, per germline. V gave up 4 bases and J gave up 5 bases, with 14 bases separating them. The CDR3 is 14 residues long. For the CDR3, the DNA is TGCGCCAGCAGCCGCCAGGACTTCCGAGATACGCAGTATTTT. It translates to CASSRQDFRDTQYF.

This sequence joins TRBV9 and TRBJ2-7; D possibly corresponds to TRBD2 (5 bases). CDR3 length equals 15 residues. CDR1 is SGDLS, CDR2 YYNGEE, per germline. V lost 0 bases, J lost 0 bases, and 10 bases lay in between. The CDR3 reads CASSVDVGSSYEQYF. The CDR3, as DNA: TGTGCCAGCAGCGTAGATGTTGGGAGCTCCTACGAGCAGTACTTC.

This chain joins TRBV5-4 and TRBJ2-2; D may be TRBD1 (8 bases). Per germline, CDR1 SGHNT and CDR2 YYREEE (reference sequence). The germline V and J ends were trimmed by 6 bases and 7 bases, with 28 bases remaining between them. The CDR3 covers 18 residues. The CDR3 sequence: CASNRGGRGRGIVGELFF. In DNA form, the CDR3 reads TGTGCCAGCAATCGGGGCGGCAGGGGGCGGGGGATCGTCGGGGAGCTGTTTTTT.

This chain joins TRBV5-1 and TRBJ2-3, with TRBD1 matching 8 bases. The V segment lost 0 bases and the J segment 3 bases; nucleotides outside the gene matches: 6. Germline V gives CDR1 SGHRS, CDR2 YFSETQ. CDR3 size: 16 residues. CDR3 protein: CASSLVTTGETDTQYF. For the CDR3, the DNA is TGCGCCAGCAGCTTGGTTACGACAGGGGAGACAGATACGCAGTATTTT.

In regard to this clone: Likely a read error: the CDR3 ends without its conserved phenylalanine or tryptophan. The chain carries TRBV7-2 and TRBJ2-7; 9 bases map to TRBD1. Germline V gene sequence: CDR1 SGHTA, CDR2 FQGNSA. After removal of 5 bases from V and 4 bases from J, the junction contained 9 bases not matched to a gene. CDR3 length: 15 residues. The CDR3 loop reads CASSHNPGQGYEQYL. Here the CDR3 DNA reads TGTGCCAGCAGCCACAACCCGGGACAGGGTTACGAGCAGTACCTC.

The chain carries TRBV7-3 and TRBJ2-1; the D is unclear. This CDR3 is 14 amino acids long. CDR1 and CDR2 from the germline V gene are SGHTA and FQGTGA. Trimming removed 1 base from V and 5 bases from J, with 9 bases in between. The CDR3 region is CASSLISTNNEQFF. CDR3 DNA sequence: TGTGCCAGCAGCTTAATATCCACAAACAATGAGCAGTTCTTC. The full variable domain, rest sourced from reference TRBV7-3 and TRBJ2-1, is GAGVSQTPSNKVTEKGKYVELRCDPISGHTALYWYRQSLGQGPEFLIYFQGTGAADDSGLPNDRFFAVRPEGSVSTLKIQRTERGDSAVYLCASSLISTNNEQFFGPGTRLTVL.

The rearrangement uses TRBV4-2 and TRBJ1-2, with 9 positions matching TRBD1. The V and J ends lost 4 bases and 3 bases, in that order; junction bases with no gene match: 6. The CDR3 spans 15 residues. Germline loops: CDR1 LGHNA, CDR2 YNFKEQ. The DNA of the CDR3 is TGTGCCAGCAGCCTACCGGGACAGGGTGACTATGGCTACACCTTC. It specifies CASSLPGQGDYGYTF.

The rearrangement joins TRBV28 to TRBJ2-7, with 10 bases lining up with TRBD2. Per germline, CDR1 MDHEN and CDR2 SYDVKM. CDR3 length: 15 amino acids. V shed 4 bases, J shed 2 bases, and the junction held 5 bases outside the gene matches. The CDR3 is CASSWSGTSAYEQYF. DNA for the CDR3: TGTGCCAGCAGTTGGTCCGGGACTAGCGCCTACGAGCAGTACTTC.